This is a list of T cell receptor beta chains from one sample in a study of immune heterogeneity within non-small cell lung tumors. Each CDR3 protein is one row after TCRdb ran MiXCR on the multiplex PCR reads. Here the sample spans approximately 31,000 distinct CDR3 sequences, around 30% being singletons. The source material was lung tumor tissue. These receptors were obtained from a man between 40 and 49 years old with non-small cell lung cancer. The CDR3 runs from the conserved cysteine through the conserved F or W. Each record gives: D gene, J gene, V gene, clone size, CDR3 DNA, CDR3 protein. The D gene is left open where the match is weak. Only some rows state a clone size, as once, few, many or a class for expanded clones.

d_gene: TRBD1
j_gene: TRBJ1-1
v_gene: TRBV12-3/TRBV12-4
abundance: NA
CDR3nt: TGTGCCAGCAGTTCACCCCCGACAGGGAGGGGGATGAACACTGCAGCTTTCTTT
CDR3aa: CASSSPPTGRGMNTAAFF

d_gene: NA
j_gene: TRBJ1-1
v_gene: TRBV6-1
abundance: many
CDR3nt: TGTGCCAGTACCGGGCCCTTCGGTACTGAAGCTTTCTTT
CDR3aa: CASTGPFGTEAFF

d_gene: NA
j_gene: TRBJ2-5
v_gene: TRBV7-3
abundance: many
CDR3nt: TGTGCCAGCAGCCACGGAGGGGAAGAGACCCAGTACTTC
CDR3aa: CASSHGGEETQYF

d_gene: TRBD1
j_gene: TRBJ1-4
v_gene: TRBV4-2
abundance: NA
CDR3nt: TGTGCCAGCAGCCCACTCAGCACGTCGCTAGGACAGGGGGCTGAAAAACTGTTTTTT
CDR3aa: CASSPLSTSLGQGAEKLFF

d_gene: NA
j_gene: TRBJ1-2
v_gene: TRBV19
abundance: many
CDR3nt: TGTGCCAGTAGTAACACAGATAACTATGGCTACACCTTC
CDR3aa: CASSNTDNYGYTF

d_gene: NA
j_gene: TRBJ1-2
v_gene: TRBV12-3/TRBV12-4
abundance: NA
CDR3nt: TGTGCCAGCAGCCACGGGGGGTATGGCTACACCTTC
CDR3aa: CASSHGGYGYTF

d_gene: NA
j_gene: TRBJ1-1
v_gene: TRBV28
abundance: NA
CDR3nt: TGTGCCAGCAGTGCTCAGGGGCTAGCTAACACTGAATCTTTCTTT
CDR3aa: CASSAQGLANTESFF

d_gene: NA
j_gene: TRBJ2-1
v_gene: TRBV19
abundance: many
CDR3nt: TGTGCCAGTAGTCCCAAAGGGCGGGTAGCGGTGAGCTCCTACAATGAGCAGTTCTTC
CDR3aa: CASSPKGRVAVSSYNEQFF

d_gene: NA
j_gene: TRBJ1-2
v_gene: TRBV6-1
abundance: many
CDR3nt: TGTGCCACCGACACGGCGTCTGGCTATGGCTACACCTTC
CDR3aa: CATDTASGYGYTF

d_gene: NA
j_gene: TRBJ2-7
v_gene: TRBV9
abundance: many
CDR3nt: TGTGCCAGCAGCGTGTCGCCACACCACGAGCAGTACTTC
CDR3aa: CASSVSPHHEQYF

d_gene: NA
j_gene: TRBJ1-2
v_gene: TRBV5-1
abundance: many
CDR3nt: TGCGCCAGCAGCTTCATACCCGACAGGCCGTCCTATGGCTACACCTTC
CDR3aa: CASSFIPDRPSYGYTF

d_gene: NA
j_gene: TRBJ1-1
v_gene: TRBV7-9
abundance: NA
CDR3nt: TGTGCCAGCAGTACAGAGGACAGCTTCACTGAAGCTTTCTTT
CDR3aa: CASSTEDSFTEAFF

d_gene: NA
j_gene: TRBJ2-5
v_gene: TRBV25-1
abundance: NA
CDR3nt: TGTGCCAGCAGTGATCGGCGGATCCAAGAGACCCAGTACTTC
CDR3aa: CASSDRRIQETQYF

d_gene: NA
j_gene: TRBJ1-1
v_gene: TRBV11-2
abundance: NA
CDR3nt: TGTGCCAGCAGCTTCGGGGTAGGGACTGAAGCTTTCTTT
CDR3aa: CASSFGVGTEAFF

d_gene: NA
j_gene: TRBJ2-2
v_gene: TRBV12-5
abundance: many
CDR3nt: TGTGCTAGTGGTTTTGTCCTCACCGGGGAGCTGTTTTTT
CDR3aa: CASGFVLTGELFF

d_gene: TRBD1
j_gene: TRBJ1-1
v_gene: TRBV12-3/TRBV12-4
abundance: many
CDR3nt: TGTGCCAGCAGTTCACCCCCGACAGGGACGGGGATGAACACTGAAGCTTTCTTT
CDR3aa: CASSSPPTGTGMNTEAFF

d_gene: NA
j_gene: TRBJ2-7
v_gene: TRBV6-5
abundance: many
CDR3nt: TGTGCCAGCAGTTACTTCGAGGGGTACGAGCAGTACTTC
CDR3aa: CASSYFEGYEQYF

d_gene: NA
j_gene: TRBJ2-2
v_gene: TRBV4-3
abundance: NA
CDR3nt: TGCGCCAGCAGCCAGAGGACGGCGAGCACCGGGGAGCTGTTTTTT
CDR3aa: CASSQRTASTGELFF

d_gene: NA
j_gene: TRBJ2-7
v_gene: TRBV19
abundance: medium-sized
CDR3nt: TGTGCCAGTAGTATAGACCTTACTAGACCGAAGTACTTC
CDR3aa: CASSIDLTRPKYF

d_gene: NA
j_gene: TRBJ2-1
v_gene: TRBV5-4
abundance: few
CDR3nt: TGTGCCAGCAGCGGTGGGGCGGCCTACGGTGGAGAGCAGTTCTTC
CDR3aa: CASSGGAAYGGEQFF

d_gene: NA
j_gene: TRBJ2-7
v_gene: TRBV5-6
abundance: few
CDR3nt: TGTGCCAGCAGCGTCTACCCCGGGAACAACAACTACGAGCAGTACTTC
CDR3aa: CASSVYPGNNNYEQYF

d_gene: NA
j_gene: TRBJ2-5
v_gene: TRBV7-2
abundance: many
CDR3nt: TGTGCCAGCAGAGCCCAAGAGACCCAGTACTTC
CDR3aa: CASRAQETQYF

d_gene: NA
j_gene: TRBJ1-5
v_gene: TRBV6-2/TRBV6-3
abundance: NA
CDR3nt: TGTGCCAGCACCGACGGGGGGACGGGCAATCAGCCCCAGCATTTT
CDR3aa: CASTDGGTGNQPQHF

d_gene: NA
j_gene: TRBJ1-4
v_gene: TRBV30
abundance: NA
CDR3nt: TGTGCCTGGAGTACAGGTGGCCCTAATGAAAAACTGTTTTTT
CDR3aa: CAWSTGGPNEKLFF

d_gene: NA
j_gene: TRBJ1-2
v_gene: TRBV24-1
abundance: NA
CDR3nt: TGTGCCACCAGTCCAGGTTATGGCTACACCTTC
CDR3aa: CATSPGYGYTF

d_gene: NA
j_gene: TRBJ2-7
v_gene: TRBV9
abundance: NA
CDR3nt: TGTGCCTCCGGGCCCCCCTTATACGAGCAGTACTTC
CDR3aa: CASGPPLYEQYF

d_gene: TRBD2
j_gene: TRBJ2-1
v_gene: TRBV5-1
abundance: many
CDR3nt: TGCGCCAGCTCCGGGACTAGCGGGAGGGCCAATGAGCAGTTCTTC
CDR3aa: CASSGTSGRANEQFF

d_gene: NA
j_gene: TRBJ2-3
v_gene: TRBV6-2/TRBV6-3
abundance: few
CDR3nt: TGTGCCAGCATCTCCCCTTTTCGAAGCACAGATACGCAGTATTTT
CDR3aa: CASISPFRSTDTQYF

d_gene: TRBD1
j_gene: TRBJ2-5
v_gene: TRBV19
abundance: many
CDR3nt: TGTGCCAGTAGTACAACCAGGACAGGGGCTGGGGAGACCCAGTACTTC
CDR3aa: CASSTTRTGAGETQYF

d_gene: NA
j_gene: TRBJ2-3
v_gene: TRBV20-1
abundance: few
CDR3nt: TGCAGTGCTAGAGATGAGGGGTGGCGCACAGATACGCAGTATTTT
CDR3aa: CSARDEGWRTDTQYF

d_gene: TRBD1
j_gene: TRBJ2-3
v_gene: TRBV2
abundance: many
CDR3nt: TGTGCCACCATGGGACAGTCCACAGATACGCAGTATTTT
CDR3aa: CATMGQSTDTQYF

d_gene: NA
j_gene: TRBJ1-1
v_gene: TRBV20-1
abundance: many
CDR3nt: TGCAGTGTCCCCGGTGTAGGCATGAACACTGAAGCTTTCTTT
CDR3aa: CSVPGVGMNTEAFF

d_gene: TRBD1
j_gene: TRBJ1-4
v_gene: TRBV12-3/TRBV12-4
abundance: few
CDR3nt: TGTGCCAGCAGTGGGGACAGGGTGAATGAAAAACTGTTTTTT
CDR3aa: CASSGDRVNEKLFF

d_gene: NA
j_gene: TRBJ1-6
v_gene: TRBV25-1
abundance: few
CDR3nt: TGTGCCAGCAGTGAATCCGGACTGAATAATTCACCCCTCCACTTT
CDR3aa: CASSESGLNNSPLHF

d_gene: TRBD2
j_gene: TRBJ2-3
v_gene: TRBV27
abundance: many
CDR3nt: TGTGCCAGCAGTTTCTTCGGACTAGCGGGAGGTTCGGATACGCAGTATTTT
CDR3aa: CASSFFGLAGGSDTQYF

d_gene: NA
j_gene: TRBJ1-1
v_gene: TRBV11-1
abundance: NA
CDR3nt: TGTGCCAGCAGCCCACTCGGATACAGGGTGGGGATCACTGAAGCTTTCTTT
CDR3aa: CASSPLGYRVGITEAFF

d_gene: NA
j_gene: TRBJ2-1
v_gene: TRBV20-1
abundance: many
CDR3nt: TGCAGTGCTAGAGGGGGAAGCGTTGCGGAGGGCCTGTCAAATGAGCAGTTCTTC
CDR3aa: CSARGGSVAEGLSNEQFF

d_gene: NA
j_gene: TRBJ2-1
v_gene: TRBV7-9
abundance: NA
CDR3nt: TGTGCCAGCAGCTTAGGAAGTTACAATGAGCAGTTCTTC
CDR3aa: CASSLGSYNEQFF

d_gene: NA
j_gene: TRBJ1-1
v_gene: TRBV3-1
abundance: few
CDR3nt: TGTGCCAGCAGCCTAGAGGTTTCGGTGAACACTGAAGCTTTCTTT
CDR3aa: CASSLEVSVNTEAFF

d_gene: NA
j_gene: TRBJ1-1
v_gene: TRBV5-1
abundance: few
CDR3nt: TGCGCCAGCAGCTTGGAAGGAGGACCCACTGAAGCTTTCTTT
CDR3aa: CASSLEGGPTEAFF

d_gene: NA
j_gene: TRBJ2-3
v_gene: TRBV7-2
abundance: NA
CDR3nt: TGTGCCAGCAGTTCCGGGACTGTCACAGATACGCAGTATTTT
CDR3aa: CASSSGTVTDTQYF

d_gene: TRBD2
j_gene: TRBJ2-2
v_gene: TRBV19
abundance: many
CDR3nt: TGTGCCAGTAGCCCAGCGGGGTCGACCGGGGAGCTGTTTTTT
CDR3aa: CASSPAGSTGELFF

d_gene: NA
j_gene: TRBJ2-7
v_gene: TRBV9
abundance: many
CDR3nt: TGTGCCAGCAGCGTAGACGACTCCTACGAGCAGTACTTC
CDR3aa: CASSVDDSYEQYF

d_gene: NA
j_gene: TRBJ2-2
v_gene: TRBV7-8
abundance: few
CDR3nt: TGTGCCAGCAGCCTATATTCGACAGGCCTATTCATTCCTAACACCGGGGAGCTGTTTTTT
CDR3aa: CASSLYSTGLFIPNTGELFF

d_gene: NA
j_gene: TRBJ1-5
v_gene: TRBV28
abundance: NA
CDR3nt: TGTGCCAGCAGCCGGGGTTGGGGGAGAAGCAATCAGCCCCAGCATTTT
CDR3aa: CASSRGWGRSNQPQHF

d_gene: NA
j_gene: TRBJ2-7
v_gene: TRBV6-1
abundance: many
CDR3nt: TGTGCCAGCCAGGGATCTGATCTCTACGAGCAGTACTTC
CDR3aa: CASQGSDLYEQYF

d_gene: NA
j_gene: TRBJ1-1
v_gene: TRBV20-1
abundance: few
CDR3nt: TGCAGTGCTAGAGATCGTCGGGACCCGACTGAAGCTTTCTTT
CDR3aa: CSARDRRDPTEAFF